Reported below is one T cell receptor beta chain. Method: immunoSEQ multiplex PCR; TCRdb's copy keeps in-frame clones and lacks some. Among 65,000 to 85,000 clones listed, around 90% were seen once. These data originate in a study of OX40 agonist ivuxolimab in advanced cancers. Per germline, CDR1 MNHEY and CDR2 SMNVEV (reference sequence). Trimming pared 6 bases from V and 8 bases from J, leaving 23 bases between. This CDR3 has 17 amino acids. The chain recombines TRBV27 with TRBJ1-6; D remains unclear. The receptor was derived from an adult with an advanced solid tumor such as melanoma, head and neck, liver or kidney cancer. Sequenced here: CD4+ or CD8+ T cells sorted from blood, sampled in a trial of the OX40 agonist ivuxolimab. CDR3: CASRPEPPYRRDSPLHF. The CDR3 DNA reads as TGTGCCAGCAGGCCCGAACCGCCATATCGGCGGGATTCACCCCTCCACTTT.